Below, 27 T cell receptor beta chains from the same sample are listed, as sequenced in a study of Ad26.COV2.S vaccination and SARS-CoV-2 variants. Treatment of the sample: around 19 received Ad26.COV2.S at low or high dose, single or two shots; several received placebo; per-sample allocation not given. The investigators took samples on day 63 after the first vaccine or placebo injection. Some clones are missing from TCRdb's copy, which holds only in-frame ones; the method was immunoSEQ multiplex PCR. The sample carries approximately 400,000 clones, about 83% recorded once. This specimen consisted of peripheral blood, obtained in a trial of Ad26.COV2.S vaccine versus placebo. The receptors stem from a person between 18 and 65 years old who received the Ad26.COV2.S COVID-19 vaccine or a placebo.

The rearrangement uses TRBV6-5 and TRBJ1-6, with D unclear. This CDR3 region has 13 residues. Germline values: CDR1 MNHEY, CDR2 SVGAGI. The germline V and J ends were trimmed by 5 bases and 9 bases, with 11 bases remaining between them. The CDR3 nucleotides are TGTGCCAGCAGTACCAACCGGGGTTCACCCCTCCACTTT. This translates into CASSTNRGSPLHF.

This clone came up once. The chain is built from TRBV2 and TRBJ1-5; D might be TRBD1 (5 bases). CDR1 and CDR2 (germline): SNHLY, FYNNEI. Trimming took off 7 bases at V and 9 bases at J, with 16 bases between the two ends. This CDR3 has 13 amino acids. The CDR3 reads CASMPGGGMPQHF. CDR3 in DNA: TGTGCCAGCATGCCTGGGGGGGGTATGCCCCAGCATTTT.

In DNA, the CDR3 is TGCGCCAGCAGCCAAGAGAGGGCTGGAAACACCATATATTTT. It is translated as CASSQERAGNTIYF. V and J are TRBV4-3 and TRBJ1-3; D call uncertain. The length of the CDR3 is 14 residues. Germline CDR1 reads LGHNA; CDR2 reads YSLEER. Trimming cost V 0 bases and J 2 bases, with 5 bases left between them.

The CDR3 DNA sequence: TGTGCCAGCAGCCCTACAACTAATGAAAAACTGTTTTTT. Translating it yields CASSPTTNEKLFF. This rearrangement joins TRBV6-6 to TRBJ1-4; D gene unclear. This CDR3 contains 13 residues. V lost 6 bases and J 0 bases, leaving 5 bases between the germline ends. Looked up from germline, CDR1 is MNHNY and CDR2 is SVGAGI (reference sequence).

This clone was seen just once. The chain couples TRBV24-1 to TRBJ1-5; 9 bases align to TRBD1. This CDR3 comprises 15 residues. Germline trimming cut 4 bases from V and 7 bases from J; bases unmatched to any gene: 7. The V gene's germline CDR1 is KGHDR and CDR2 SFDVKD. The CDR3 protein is CATSESRTGDQPQHF. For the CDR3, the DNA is TGTGCCACCAGTGAGAGTCGGACAGGGGACCAGCCCCAGCATTTT.

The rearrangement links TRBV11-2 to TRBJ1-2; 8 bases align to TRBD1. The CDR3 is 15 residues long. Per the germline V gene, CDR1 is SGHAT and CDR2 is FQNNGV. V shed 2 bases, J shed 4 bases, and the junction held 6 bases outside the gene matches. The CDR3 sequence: CASSLMGQATYGYTF. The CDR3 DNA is TGTGCCAGCAGCTTAATGGGACAGGCCACCTATGGCTACACCTTC.

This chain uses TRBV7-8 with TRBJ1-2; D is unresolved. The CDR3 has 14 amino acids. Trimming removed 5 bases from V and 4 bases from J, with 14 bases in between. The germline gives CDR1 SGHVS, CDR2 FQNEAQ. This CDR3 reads CASSMEISGYGYTF. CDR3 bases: TGTGCCAGCAGCATGGAAATTTCGGGCTATGGCTACACCTTC. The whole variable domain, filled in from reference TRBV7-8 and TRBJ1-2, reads GAGVSQSPRYKVAKRGQDVALRCDPISGHVSLFWYQQALGQGPEFLTYFQNEAQLDKSGLPSDRFFAERPEGSVSTLKIQRTQQEDSAVYLCASSMEISGYGYTFGSGTRLTVV.

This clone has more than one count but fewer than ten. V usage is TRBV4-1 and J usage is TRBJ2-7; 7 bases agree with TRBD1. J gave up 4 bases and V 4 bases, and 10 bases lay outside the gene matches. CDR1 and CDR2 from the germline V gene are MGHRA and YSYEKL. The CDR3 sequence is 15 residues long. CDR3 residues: CASSRDPGQIYEQYF. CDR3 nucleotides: TGCGCCAGCAGCCGAGACCCGGGACAGATATACGAGCAGTACTTC.

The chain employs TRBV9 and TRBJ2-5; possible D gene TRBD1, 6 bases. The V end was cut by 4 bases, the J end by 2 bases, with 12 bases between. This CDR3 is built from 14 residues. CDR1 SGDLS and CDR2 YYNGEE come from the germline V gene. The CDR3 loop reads CASSSAGTQETQYF. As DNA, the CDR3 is TGTGCCAGCAGCTCAGCCGGGACACAAGAGACCCAGTACTTC.

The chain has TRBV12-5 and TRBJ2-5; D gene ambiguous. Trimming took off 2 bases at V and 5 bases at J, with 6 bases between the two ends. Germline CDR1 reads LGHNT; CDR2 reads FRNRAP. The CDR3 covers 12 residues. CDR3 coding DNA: TGTGCTAGTGGTTTGTTCGGCGAGACCCAGTACTTC. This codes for CASGLFGETQYF.

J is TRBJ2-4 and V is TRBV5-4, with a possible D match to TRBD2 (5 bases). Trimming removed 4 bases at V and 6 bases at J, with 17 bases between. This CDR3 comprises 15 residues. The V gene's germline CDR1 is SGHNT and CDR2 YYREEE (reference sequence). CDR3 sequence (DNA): TGTGCCAGCAGCCAGGACTCAAGCGCGAGAAACATTCAGTACTTC. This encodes CASSQDSSARNIQYF.

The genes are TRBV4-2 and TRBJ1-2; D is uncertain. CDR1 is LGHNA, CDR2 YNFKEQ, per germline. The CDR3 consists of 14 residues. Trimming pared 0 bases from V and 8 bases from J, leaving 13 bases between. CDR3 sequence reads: CASSQDHAGIGYTF. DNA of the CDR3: TGTGCCAGCAGCCAAGATCACGCCGGGATAGGCTACACCTTC.

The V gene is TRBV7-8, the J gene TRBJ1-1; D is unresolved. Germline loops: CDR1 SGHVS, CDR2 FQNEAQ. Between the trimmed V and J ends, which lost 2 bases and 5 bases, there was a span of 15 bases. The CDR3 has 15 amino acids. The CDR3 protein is CASSLFRVGGTEAFF. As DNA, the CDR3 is TGTGCCAGCAGCTTATTTAGGGTGGGAGGGACTGAAGCTTTCTTT.

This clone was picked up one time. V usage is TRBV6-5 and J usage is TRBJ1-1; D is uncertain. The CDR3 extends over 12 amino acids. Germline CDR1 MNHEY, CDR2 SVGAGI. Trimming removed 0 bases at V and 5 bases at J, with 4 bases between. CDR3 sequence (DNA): TGTGCCAGCAGTTACTCAAGGACTGAAGCTTTCTTT. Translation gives CASSYSRTEAFF.

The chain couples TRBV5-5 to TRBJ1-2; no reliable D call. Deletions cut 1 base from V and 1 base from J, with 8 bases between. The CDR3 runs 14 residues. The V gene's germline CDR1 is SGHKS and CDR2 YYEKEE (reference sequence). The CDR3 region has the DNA TGTGCCAGCAGCTTGACGGGTCTTAACTATGGCTACACCTTC. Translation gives CASSLTGLNYGYTF.

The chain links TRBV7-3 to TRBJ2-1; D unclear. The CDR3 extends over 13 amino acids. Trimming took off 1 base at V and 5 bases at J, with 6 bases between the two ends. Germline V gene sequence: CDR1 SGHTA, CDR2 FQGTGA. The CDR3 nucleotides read TGTGCCAGCAGCTTAAATGGGAACAATGAGCAGTTCTTC. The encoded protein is CASSLNGNNEQFF.

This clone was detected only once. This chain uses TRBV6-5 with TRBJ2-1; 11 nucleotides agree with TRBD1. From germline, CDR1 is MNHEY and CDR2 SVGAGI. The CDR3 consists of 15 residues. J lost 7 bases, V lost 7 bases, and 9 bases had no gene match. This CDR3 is CASTVDRGLRNEQFF. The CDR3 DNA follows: TGTGCCAGCACCGTGGACAGGGGGCTTAGGAATGAGCAGTTCTTC.

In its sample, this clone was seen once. The CDR3 is CASSGTGLFSGNTIYF. The CDR3 nucleotides are TGTGCCAGCAGTGGGACAGGCTTGTTTTCTGGAAACACCATATATTTT. The chain is built from TRBV2 and TRBJ1-3; TRBD1 agrees at 7 bases. The ends lost 4 bases at V and 1 base at J; junction bases unmatched: 7. CDR1 and CDR2 (germline): SNHLY, FYNNEI. CDR3 size: 16 residues.

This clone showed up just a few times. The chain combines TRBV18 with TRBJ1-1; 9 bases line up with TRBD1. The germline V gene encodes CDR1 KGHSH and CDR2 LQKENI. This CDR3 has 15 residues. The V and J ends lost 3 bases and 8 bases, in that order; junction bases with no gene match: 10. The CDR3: CASSPPTGGRREAFF. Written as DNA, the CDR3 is TGTGCCAGCTCACCCCCAACAGGGGGCCGTAGAGAAGCTTTCTTT.

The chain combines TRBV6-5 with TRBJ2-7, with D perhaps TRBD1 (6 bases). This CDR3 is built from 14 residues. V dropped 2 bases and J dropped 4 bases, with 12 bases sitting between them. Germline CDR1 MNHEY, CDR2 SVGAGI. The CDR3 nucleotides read TGTGCCAGCAGTTACGTTGGTAGGGGGTACGAGCAGTACTTC. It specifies CASSYVGRGYEQYF.

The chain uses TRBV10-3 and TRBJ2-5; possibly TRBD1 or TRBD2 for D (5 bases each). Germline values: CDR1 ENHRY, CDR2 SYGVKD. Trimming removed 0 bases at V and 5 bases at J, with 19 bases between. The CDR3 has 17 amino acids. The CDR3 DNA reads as TGTGCCATCAGTGAGTCCCCAGGGAGAGTTTCAGGGGAGACCCAGTACTTC. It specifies CAISESPGRVSGETQYF.

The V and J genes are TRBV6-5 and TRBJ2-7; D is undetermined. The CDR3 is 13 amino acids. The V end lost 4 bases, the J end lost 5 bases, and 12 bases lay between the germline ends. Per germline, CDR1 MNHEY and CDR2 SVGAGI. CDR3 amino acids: CASSSVRSDEQYF. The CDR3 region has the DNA TGTGCCAGCAGTTCGGTACGAAGCGACGAGCAGTACTTC.

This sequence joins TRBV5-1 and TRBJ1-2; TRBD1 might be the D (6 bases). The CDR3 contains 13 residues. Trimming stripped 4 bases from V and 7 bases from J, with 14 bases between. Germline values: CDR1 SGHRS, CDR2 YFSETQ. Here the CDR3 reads CASSQLQGVGYTF. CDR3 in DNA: TGCGCCAGCAGCCAATTACAGGGTGTTGGCTACACCTTC.

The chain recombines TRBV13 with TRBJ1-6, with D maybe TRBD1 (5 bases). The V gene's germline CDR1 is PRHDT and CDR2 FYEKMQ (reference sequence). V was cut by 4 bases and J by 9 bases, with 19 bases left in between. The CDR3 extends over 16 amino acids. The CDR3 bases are TGTGCCAGCAGCTCCGGCGGGGCTGCAGTGGGTTCACCCCTCCACTTT. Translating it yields CASSSGGAAVGSPLHF.

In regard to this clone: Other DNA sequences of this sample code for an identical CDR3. CDR3 loop: CASSIRDSNQPQHF. For the CDR3, the DNA is TGTGCCAGTAGTATTAGGGACAGTAATCAGCCCCAGCATTTT. The rearrangement uses TRBV19 and TRBJ1-5; TRBD1 aligns across 7 bases. Trimming took 3 bases from V and 4 from J; bases not matched to a gene: 3. Germline V gene sequence: CDR1 LNHDA, CDR2 SQIVND (reference sequence). This CDR3 has 14 residues.

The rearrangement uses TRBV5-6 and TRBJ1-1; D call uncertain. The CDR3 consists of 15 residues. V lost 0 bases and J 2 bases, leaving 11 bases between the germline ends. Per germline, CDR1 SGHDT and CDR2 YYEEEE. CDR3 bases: TGTGCCAGCAGCTTGGAGGCGTCCAGAAACACTGAAGCTTTCTTT. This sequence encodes CASSLEASRNTEAFF. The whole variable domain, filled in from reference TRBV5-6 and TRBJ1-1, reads DAGVTQSPTHLIKTRGQQVTLRCSPKSGHDTVSWYQQALGQGPQFIFQYYEEEERQRGNFPDRFSGHQFPNYSSELNVNALLLGDSALYLCASSLEASRNTEAFFGQGTRLTVV.

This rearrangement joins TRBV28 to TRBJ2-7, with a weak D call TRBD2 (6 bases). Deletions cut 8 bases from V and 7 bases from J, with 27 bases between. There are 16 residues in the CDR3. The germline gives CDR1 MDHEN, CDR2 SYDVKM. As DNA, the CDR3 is TGTGCCAGCGGACTGGAACCGGGCCCCCGAGGAGGGGAGCAGTACTTC. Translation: CASGLEPGPRGGEQYF. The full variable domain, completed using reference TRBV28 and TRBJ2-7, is DVKVTQSSRYLVKRTGEKVFLECVQDMDHENMFWYRQDPGLGLRLIYFSYDVKMKEKGDIPEGYSVSREKKERFSLILESASTNQTSMYLCASGLEPGPRGGEQYFGPGTRLTVT.